These 8 T cell receptor beta chains were all obtained from the same sample, sequenced in a study of blood T cell repertoires in COVID-19. Sequencing used immunoSEQ multiplex PCR; TCRdb keeps in-frame clones, though not all of them. The sample yields fewer than 250,000 clones, 85% to 90% seen once. The sample comprised PBMCs or T cells enriched from blood (not recorded which). The receptors were sampled from a woman aged 45-59 years with acute COVID-19.

J is TRBJ1-1 and V is TRBV5-1; D remains unclear. V was pared by 5 bases and J by 4 bases, with 15 bases between. The germline gives CDR1 SGHRS, CDR2 YFSETQ. The CDR3 loop spans 14 amino acids. CDR3 residues: CASSLDQAVTEAFF. The CDR3 DNA reads TGCGCCAGCAGTCTGGATCAGGCTGTCACTGAAGCTTTCTTT.

The chain employs TRBV9 and TRBJ2-3; TRBD2 aligns across 8 bases. V gave up 2 bases and J gave up 6 bases; unmatched junction bases: 11. Germline V gene lookup returns CDR1 SGDLS and CDR2 YYNGEE. This CDR3 has 16 amino acids. CDR3 protein: CASSVEGWAGGDTQYF. The CDR3 region has the DNA TGTGCCAGCAGCGTCGAAGGGTGGGCGGGAGGTGATACGCAGTATTTT.

The chain combines TRBV10-3 with TRBJ1-2, with D unresolved. The germline V gene encodes CDR1 ENHRY and CDR2 SYGVKD. Trimming took off 3 bases at V and 1 base at J, with 9 bases between the two ends. The CDR3 length is 14 residues. CDR3 nucleotide sequence: TGTGCCATCAGTGAATTTACTGGTAACTATGGCTACACCTTC. Translated: CAISEFTGNYGYTF.

J is TRBJ2-1 and V is TRBV6-5; TRBD2 matches at 8 bases. Trimming took 6 bases from V and 12 from J; bases not matched to a gene: 10. CDR3 size: 13 residues. Germline values: CDR1 MNHEY, CDR2 SVGAGI. This chain's CDR3 is CASRRRSGSVQFF. In nucleotides, the CDR3 is TGTGCCAGCAGACGAAGAAGCGGGAGTGTGCAGTTCTTC.

CDR3 DNA: TGTGCCACCAGCAGAGAAGTTCCGAGCTCCTACGAGCAGTACTTC. It is translated as CATSREVPSSYEQYF. The chain couples TRBV15 to TRBJ2-7; D not resolved. This CDR3 has 15 residues. From germline, CDR1 is LNHNV and CDR2 YYDKDF (reference sequence). V lost 0 bases to trimming and J lost 0 bases, with 9 bases between them.

For this clone: The sample contains more than one DNA sequence encoding this CDR3. This chain links TRBV7-2 with TRBJ1-1, with TRBD1 matching 7 bases. There are 14 residues in the CDR3. V trimming: 1 base; J trimming: 5 bases; junction bases outside the gene matches: 4. Per the germline V gene, CDR1 is SGHTA and CDR2 is FQGNSA. The CDR3 loop reads CASSLEGAGTEAFF. CDR3 DNA: TGTGCCAGCAGCTTAGAGGGGGCTGGGACTGAAGCTTTCTTT. The entire variable domain, with the rest obtained from reference TRBV7-2 and TRBJ1-1, is as follows: GAGVSQSPSNKVTEKGKDVELRCDPISGHTALYWYRQSLGQGLEFLIYFQGNSAPDKSGLPSDRFSAERTGGSVSTLTIQRTQQEDSAVYLCASSLEGAGTEAFFGQGTRLTVV.

The V and J genes are TRBV19 and TRBJ2-1, with 10 positions matching TRBD2. Losses at the gene ends were 5 bases for V and 6 bases for J; bases not matched to a gene: 16. The CDR3 has 18 residues. Germline loops: CDR1 LNHDA, CDR2 SQIVND (reference sequence). The CDR3 sequence: CASSPIGLAATTRNEQFF. CDR3 nucleotides: TGTGCCAGTAGTCCCATAGGACTAGCGGCAACCACTCGCAATGAGCAGTTCTTC.

This clone was counted only a few times. The chain couples TRBV4-2 to TRBJ2-3, with 11 nucleotides matching TRBD2. This CDR3 is built from 16 residues. V shed 4 bases and J 4 bases; nucleotides not matched to a gene: 7. From germline, CDR1 is LGHNA and CDR2 YNFKEQ. CDR3 loop: CASSPSTSGSPDTQYF. CDR3 in DNA: TGTGCCAGCAGCCCCTCAACTAGCGGGAGCCCAGATACGCAGTATTTT.